The T cell receptor (beta chain) under discussion was sequenced for a study of Ad26.COV2.S vaccination and SARS-CoV-2 variants. Turning to the study itself: It was the COV1001 Ad26.COV2.S trial arm that included the donor. Ad26.COV2.S, an intramuscular injection, was given once or twice 56 days apart. Study-level results: Vaccine recipients posted higher spike-specific TCR breadth than their placebo counterparts.

Sample treatment: roughly 19 received Ad26.COV2.S at low or high dose, single or two shots; roughly 5 received placebo; per-sample allocation not given. Specimen acquisition occurred on day 63 following the initial vaccine or placebo injection. Built on an Ad26 vector, the vaccine expressed Wuhan-strain SARS-CoV-2 spike. The protocol was immunoSEQ multiplex PCR, while the TCRdb copy is restricted to in-frame clones and leaves out a portion. The data contain about 420,000 clones, approximately 87% of them seen just once; the ten biggest clones take up 3.6%. Concerning this clone: Antigen specificity is unknown.

The CDR3 sequence is 15 residues long. V lost 3 bases to trimming and J lost 5 bases, with 11 bases between them. Germline V gives CDR1 SNHLY, CDR2 FYNNEI. The clonotype was recovered from a person between 18 and 65 years old who received the Ad26.COV2.S COVID-19 vaccine or a placebo. The chain employs TRBV2 and TRBJ2-6, with D tentatively TRBD2 (6 bases). The source was peripheral blood, collected in a trial of Ad26.COV2.S vaccine versus placebo. The CDR3 is CASSDWGLRANVLTF. CDR3 in DNA: TGTGCCAGCAGTGATTGGGGACTGAGGGCCAACGTCCTGACTTTC. Full variable domain (outside the CDR3, taken from reference TRBV2 and TRBJ2-6): EPEVTQTPSHQVTQMGQEVILRCVPISNHLYFYWYRQILGQKVEFLVSFYNNEISEKSEIFDDQFSVERPDGSNFTLKIRSTKLEDSAMYFCASSDWGLRANVLTFGAGSRLTVL.